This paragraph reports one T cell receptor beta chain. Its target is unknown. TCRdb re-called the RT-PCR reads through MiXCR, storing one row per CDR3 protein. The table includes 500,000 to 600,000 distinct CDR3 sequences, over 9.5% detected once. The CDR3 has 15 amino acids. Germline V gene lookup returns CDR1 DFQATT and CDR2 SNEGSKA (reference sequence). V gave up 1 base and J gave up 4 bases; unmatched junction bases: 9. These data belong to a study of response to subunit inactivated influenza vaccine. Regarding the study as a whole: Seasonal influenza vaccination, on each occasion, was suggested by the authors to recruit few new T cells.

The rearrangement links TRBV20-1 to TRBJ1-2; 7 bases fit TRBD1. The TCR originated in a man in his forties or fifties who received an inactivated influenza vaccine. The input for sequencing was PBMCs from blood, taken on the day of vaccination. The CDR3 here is CSARATTQGIYGYTF. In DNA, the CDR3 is TGCAGTGCTAGAGCCACAACACAGGGGATCTATGGCTACACCTTC.